The clone carrying this T cell receptor beta chain showed up many times. Its antigen is not identified. This record comes from a study of T cell repertoires in cytomegalovirus infection. Across the study: Through public TCR beta signatures, both CMV infection and matching HLA type were indicated.

General observations from the study: Based on cumulative public TCR beta family frequency, carriers of CMV plus the relevant HLA were identified. In two of eight donors, the top clonotype was HLA-C-restricted CMV-specific.

MiXCR was run by TCRdb on the reads, yielding one entry per CDR3 protein. The table records 740,000 or so distinct CDR3 sequences, approximately 34% of them present only once. The clonotype was recovered from a human donor in good health (CMV status not recorded). Some clones in this sample may be carry-over from other donors' samples. Sequenced sample: PBMCs.

As DNA, the CDR3 is TGTGCCAGCAGCTTAGGTGGGGCCAGGGGCACTGAAGCTTTCTTT. Its translation is CASSLGGARGTEAFF. The chain couples TRBV7-2 to TRBJ1-1, with D tentatively TRBD1 (6 bases). This CDR3 comprises 15 residues. The germline V gene has CDR1 SGHTA and CDR2 FQGNSA. Trimming pared 1 base from V and 4 bases from J, leaving 13 bases between.